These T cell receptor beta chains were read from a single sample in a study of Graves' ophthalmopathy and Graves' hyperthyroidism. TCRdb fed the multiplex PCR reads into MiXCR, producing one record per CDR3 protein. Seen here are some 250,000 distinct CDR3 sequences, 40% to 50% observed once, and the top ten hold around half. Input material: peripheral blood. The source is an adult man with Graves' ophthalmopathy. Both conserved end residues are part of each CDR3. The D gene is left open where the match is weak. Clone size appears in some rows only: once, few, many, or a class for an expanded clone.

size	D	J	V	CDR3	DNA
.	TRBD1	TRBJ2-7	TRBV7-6	CASSPGTGGFHEQYF	TGTGCCAGCAGCCCAGGGACAGGGGGCTTCCACGAGCAGTACTTC
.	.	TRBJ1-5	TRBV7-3	CASSSDRPNQPQHF	TGTGCCAGCAGCTCTGACAGGCCGAATCAGCCCCAGCATTTT
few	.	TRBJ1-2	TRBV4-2	CASSQDMAGPYGYTF	TGTGCCAGCAGCCAAGATATGGCAGGCCCCTATGGCTACACCTTC
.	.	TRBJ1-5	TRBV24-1	CATSDPKAGGYNEHF	TGTGCCACCAGTGACCCCAAAGCGGGAGGGTACAATGAGCATTTT
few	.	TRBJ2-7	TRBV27	CVSMYTGPSSYEQYF	TGTGTCAGCATGTATACCGGCCCGAGCTCCTACGAGCAGTACTTC
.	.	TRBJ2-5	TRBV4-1	CASSQEGAGARETQYF	TGCGCCAGCAGCCAAGAGGGGGCGGGGGCGCGGGAGACCCAGTACTTC
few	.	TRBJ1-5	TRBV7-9	CASSLAGHQPQHF	TGTGCCAGCAGCTTAGCGGGGCATCAGCCCCAGCATTTT
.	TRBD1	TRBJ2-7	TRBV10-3	CASSDRDRGGPYEQYF	TGTGCCAGCAGTGACCGGGACAGGGGCGGCCCCTACGAGCAGTACTTC
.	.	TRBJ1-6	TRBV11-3	CASSPGSSYNSPLHF	TGTGCCAGCAGCCCCGGGAGCTCCTATAATTCACCCCTCCACTTT
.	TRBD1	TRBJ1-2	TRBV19	CASSPGQGSSGYTF	TGTGCCAGTAGCCCGGGACAGGGGTCGTCCGGCTACACCTTC
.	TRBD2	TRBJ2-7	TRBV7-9	CASSLRGGGSSYEQYF	TGTGCCAGCAGCTTACGCGGCGGGGGGAGCTCCTACGAGCAGTACTTC
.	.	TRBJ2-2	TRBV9	CASRDTGKLFF	TGTGCCAGCAGGGACACCGGGAAGCTGTTTTTT
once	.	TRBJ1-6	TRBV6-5	CASSDLFLQSLHF	TGTGCCAGCAGTGACCTTTTTCTTCAGTCCCTCCACTTT
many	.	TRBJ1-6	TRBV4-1	CASSRGQGNNSPLHF	TGCGCCAGCAGCCGTGGCCAAGGGAATAATTCACCCCTCCACTTT
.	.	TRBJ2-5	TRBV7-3	CASSLRAGPQETQYF	TGTGCCAGCAGCTTACGGGCAGGGCCGCAAGAGACCCAGTACTTC
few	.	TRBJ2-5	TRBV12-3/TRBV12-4	CASSVQGKTQYF	TGTGCCAGCAGTGTACAGGGAAAGACCCAGTACTTC
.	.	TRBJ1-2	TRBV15	CATSKDRSRGYTF	TGTGCCACCAGCAAAGACAGGTCGAGGGGCTACACCTTC
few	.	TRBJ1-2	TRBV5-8	CASSLALGADGYTF	TGTGCCAGCAGCTTGGCATTGGGGGCCGATGGCTACACCTTC
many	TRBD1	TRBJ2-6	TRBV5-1	CASSPHGQVATGANVLTF	TGCGCCAGCAGCCCCCATGGACAGGTGGCAACTGGGGCCAACGTCCTGACTTTC
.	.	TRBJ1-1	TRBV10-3	CASSYSSGRNTEAFF	TGTGCCAGCAGTTACTCGTCAGGGAGAAACACTGAAGCTTTCTTT
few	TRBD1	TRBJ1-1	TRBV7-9	CASLPGGTEAFF	TGTGCCAGCCTGCCAGGGGGCACTGAAGCTTTCTTT
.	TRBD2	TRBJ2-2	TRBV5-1	CASSLSTSVIGELFF	TGCGCCAGCAGCTTGTCCACTAGCGTTATAGGGGAGCTGTTTTTT
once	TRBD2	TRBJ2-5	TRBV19	CASSPRLAGDLSQETQYF	TGTGCCAGTAGTCCACGACTAGCGGGGGACCTTTCACAAGAGACCCAGTACTTC
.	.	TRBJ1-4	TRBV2	CASSYSGTKEKLFF	TGTGCCAGCAGTTACTCCGGGACAAAAGAAAAACTGTTTTTT
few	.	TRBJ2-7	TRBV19	CASSVAVAEPSYEQYF	TGTGCCAGTAGCGTAGCCGTAGCGGAGCCCTCCTACGAGCAGTACTTC
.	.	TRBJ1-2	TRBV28	CASSLGTYVYGYTF	TGTGCCAGCAGTTTGGGGACCTACGTTTATGGCTACACCTTC
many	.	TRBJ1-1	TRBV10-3	CAIGSGRNRAFF	TGTGCCATCGGATCAGGACGGAATAGAGCTTTCTTT
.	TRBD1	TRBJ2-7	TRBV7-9	CASSPQGTGKNNEQYF	TGTGCCAGCAGCCCACAGGGGACAGGGAAAAATAACGAGCAGTACTTC
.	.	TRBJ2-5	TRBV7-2	CASSLVRGGETQYF	TGTGCCAGCAGCTTAGTAAGGGGGGGGGAGACCCAGTACTTC
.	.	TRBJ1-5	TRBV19	CASSISREAWQPQHF	TGTGCCAGTAGTATCAGCAGGGAAGCTTGGCAGCCCCAGCATTTT
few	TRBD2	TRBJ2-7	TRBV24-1	CATSGGLAGVGEEQYF	TGTGCCACCAGCGGGGGACTAGCGGGAGTAGGGGAAGAGCAGTACTTC
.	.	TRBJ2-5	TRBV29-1	CSVEGGSLETQYF	TGCAGCGTTGAAGGGGGGAGTTTGGAGACCCAGTACTTC
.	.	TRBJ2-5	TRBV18	CASSTTSRETQYF	TGTGCCAGCTCGACCACTAGCAGGGAGACCCAGTACTTC
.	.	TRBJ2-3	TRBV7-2	CASSPALRVTDTQYF	TGTGCCAGCAGCCCGGCCCTGCGTGTCACAGATACGCAGTATTTT
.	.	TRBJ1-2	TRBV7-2	CASSPIGREGYTF	TGTGCCAGCAGCCCTATCGGCAGGGAGGGCTACACCTTC
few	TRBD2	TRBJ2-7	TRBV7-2	CASSLPGGGNEQYF	TGTGCCAGCAGCTTGCCGGGGGGAGGGAACGAGCAGTACTTC
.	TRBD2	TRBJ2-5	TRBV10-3	CATSPGLSVETQYF	TGTGCCACCAGCCCGGGACTATCGGTGGAGACCCAGTACTTC
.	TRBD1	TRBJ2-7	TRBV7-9	CASSLRGQKEYF	TGTGCCAGCAGCTTACGGGGACAGAAGGAGTACTTC
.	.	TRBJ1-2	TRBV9	CASSPFLRGGNYGYTF	TGTGCCAGCAGTCCCTTTCTTCGGGGAGGTAACTATGGCTACACCTTC
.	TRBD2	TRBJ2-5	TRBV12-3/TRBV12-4	CASSPSTSADQETQYF	TGTGCCAGCAGTCCCTCGACTAGCGCCGACCAAGAGACCCAGTACTTC
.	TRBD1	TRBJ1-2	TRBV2	CASSDPGGYYGYTF	TGTGCCAGCAGTGATCCAGGGGGCTACTATGGCTACACCTTC
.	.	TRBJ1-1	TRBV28	CASSLRGSKAFF	TGTGCCAGCAGTTTGAGGGGTAGTAAAGCTTTCTTT
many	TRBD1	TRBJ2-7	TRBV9	CASSVGQGGYEQYF	TGTGCCAGCAGCGTTGGACAGGGAGGCTACGAGCAGTACTTC
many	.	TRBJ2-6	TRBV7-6	CASTEGPGANVLTF	TGTGCCAGCACTGAGGGTCCTGGGGCCAACGTCCTGACTTTC
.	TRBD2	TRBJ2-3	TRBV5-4	CASSPSGRGADTQYF	TGTGCCAGCAGCCCTAGCGGGAGGGGCGCAGATACGCAGTATTTT
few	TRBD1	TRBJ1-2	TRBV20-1	CSAGTGTGFGGYTF	TGCAGTGCTGGCACCGGGACAGGGTTTGGTGGCTACACCTTC
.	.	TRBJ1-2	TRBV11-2	CASSLGLVGAGYGYTF	TGTGCCAGCAGCTTGGGGCTTGTTGGCGCGGGCTATGGCTACACCTTC
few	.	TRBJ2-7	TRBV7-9	CASSTHDRPYEQYF	TGTGCCAGCAGCACCCACGACAGGCCCTACGAGCAGTACTTC
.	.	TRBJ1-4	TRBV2	CASSLVRAPEKLFF	TGTGCCAGCAGTTTGGTGAGGGCTCCCGAAAAACTGTTTTTT